This TCR beta chain was sequenced during a study of T cell repertoires in cytomegalovirus infection. About this clonotype itself: Antigen specificity is unknown.

Whole-study findings and limits: CMV carriers having the relevant HLA were flagged by cumulative public TCR beta family frequency.

TCRdb independently ran MiXCR on the reads; one entry per CDR3 protein. The data show about 180,000 distinct CDR3 sequences, approximately 18% seen once. Trimming pared 1 base from V and 2 bases from J, leaving 11 bases between. CDR1 SGHTA and CDR2 FQGNSA come from the germline V gene. The CDR3 loop spans 15 amino acids. The J gene is TRBJ2-5, the V gene TRBV7-2; D may match TRBD1 or TRBD2 (5 bases each). The receptor's source is a human donor in good health (CMV status not recorded). Some clones in this sample may be carry-over from other donors' samples. The sequenced sample consisted of CD8+ T cells from PBMCs. CDR3 residues: CASSLEGPSQETQYF. The CDR3 bases are TGTGCCAGCAGCTTAGAGGGACCGAGTCAAGAGACCCAGTACTTC. Full variable domain (outside the CDR3, taken from reference TRBV7-2 and TRBJ2-5): GAGVSQSPSNKVTEKGKDVELRCDPISGHTALYWYRQSLGQGLEFLIYFQGNSAPDKSGLPSDRFSAERTGGSVSTLTIQRTQQEDSAVYLCASSLEGPSQETQYFGPGTRLLVL.